This TCR beta chain stems from a study of T cell responses to AZD1222 COVID-19 vaccine. Measured with immunoSEQ multiplex PCR; TCRdb has only the in-frame clones, and not every one. The sample yields 77,000 or so clones, approximately 90% seen once. Worth noting for this clone: Antigen specificity is unknown. Other DNA sequences of this sample code for an identical CDR3.

Germline-derived CDR1 and CDR2 are KGHSH and LQKENI. V was shortened by 0 bases and J by 3 bases, with 9 bases between the two germline ends. The CDR3 runs 14 residues. Study outcomes and limitations: Of the AZD1222 recipients, only six were seropositive at baseline. Increased Spike-specific TCR breadth and depth were observed after two AZD1222 doses. Vaccine-associated CD4 TCRs ranged over spike, dominating at 160-218 and 743-854. No repertoire was sampled before or during the peak T cell response, only after it.

Material: peripheral blood, obtained on day 0 of MenACWY control vaccination. V and J are TRBV18 and TRBJ2-7; D gene unclear. This clonotype was sampled from an adult in good health. For the CDR3, the DNA is TGTGCCAGCTCACCACCCGGGCAGAACTACGAGCAGTACTTC. It is translated as CASSPPGQNYEQYF.